This T cell receptor (beta chain) was identified in a study of OX40 agonist ivuxolimab in advanced cancers. Germline V gene data show CDR1 as MNHEY and CDR2 as SVGAGI. This CDR3 spans 13 amino acids. V was shortened by 4 bases and J by 8 bases, with 14 bases between the two germline ends. Profiled with immunoSEQ multiplex PCR; TCRdb holds only in-frame clones, not every one. The sample has approximately 60,000 clones, about four fifths seen once. This chain joins TRBV6-5 and TRBJ1-2, with D maybe TRBD1 (5 bases). The clonotype comes from an adult with an advanced solid tumor such as melanoma, head and neck, liver or kidney cancer. The sequencing used CD4+ or CD8+ T cells sorted from blood, collected in a trial of the OX40 agonist ivuxolimab. The CDR3 coding sequence is TGTGCCAGCAGTTCTCTACAGGCTAGCGGCTACACCTTC. Amino acids: CASSSLQASGYTF.